This TCR beta chain derives from a study of shared clonotypes between healthy human individuals. Study-level findings and limits: Shared clonotypes across all four donors exceeded non-shared ones in generation probability.

Turning to this clone: Its antigen remains unidentified.

The CDR3 is 15 amino acids. The J segment lost 8 bases and the V segment lost 2 bases, leaving 8 bases of the junction unmatched. Germline CDR1 is MNHEY and CDR2 is SMNVEV (reference sequence). Only CD45RO-negative cells positively selected for CCR7 counted as naive CD8 cells, so terminally differentiated effector memory CD45RA+ cells were excluded. Template for every sorted-subset replicate PCR totaled about 0.2 ug DNA, roughly 30,000 T cell genomes. Original methodology: Junction-only sequences without quality scores were provided by ImmunoSEQ, so filtering was different. Using immunoSEQ multiplex PCR, the repertoire was profiled, and TCRdb retains in-frame clones only, with some absent. That table furnishes V, J and clone size, whereas the DNA furnished D and trimming. The sample includes some 740,000 clones, roughly 92% of them seen just once.

The receptor was derived from a man aged 25 to 40 in good health. Sequencing input: naive CD8+ T cells sorted from blood. The chain is built from TRBV27 and TRBJ2-1, with 8 bases that match TRBD1. CDR3 DNA: TGTGCCAGCAGTTTAGACAGGGGCTTGAGGTATGAGCAGTTCTTC. Protein: CASSLDRGLRYEQFF.